What follows describes a single T cell receptor beta chain. Second doses were pooled across both intervals (about 4 or about 12 weeks). This specimen belongs to a study of T cell responses to AZD1222 COVID-19 vaccine. Sequencing used immunoSEQ multiplex PCR; TCRdb keeps in-frame clones, though not all of them. The profile covers approximately 110,000 clones, with 85% to 90% appearing a single time and 44% taken by the ten largest. This CDR3 has 13 amino acids. Trimming shortened V by 2 bases and J by 4 bases, and 6 bases separated the two germline ends. Germline V gives CDR1 LNHDA, CDR2 SQIVND (reference sequence).

The source was peripheral blood, collected 28 days after the second AZD1222 dose. This receptor was taken from an adult who received the AZD1222 COVID-19 vaccine. The chain recombines TRBV19 with TRBJ2-1, with a tentative D call TRBD1 (5 bases). CDR3 nucleotide sequence: TGTGCCAGTAGTATATACAGGTACAATGAGCAGTTCTTC. As protein: CASSIYRYNEQFF.